A selection of T cell receptor beta chains follows, all from one sample in a study of blood T cell repertoires in COVID-19. Sequencing used immunoSEQ multiplex PCR; TCRdb keeps in-frame clones, though not all of them. The sample consists of about 400,000 clones, approximately 86% of them appearing once. Sequenced input: peripheral blood. Receptors originate from a human donor in a cohort sampled during active COVID-19. Both conserved end residues are part of each CDR3. A D gene is named only where the DNA matches it firmly. Only some rows state a clone size, as once, few, many or a class for expanded clones.

d_gene	v_gene	abundance	j_gene	CDR3nt	CDR3aa
-	TRBV21-1	-	TRBJ1-6	TGTGCCAGCAGCAAAGGAGGGGGAGTGGATTCACCCCTCCACTTT	CASSKGGGVDSPLHF
-	TRBV5-1	-	TRBJ1-3	TGCGCCAGCAGCTTGGGGGCCAGAGACGGAAACACCATATATTTT	CASSLGARDGNTIYF
-	TRBV6-1	-	TRBJ2-1	TGTGCCAGCAGTGACCTAGCGAGGGCGTCAAGCAATGAGCAGTTCTTC	CASSDLARASSNEQFF
-	TRBV11-2	-	TRBJ1-1	TGTGCCAGCAGCCGAGGCCGGAGCGCTTTCTTT	CASSRGRSAFF
-	TRBV5-1	-	TRBJ1-3	TGCGCCAGCAGCCCGGGGGGGGCGCGTTCTGGAAACACCATATATTTT	CASSPGGARSGNTIYF
TRBD1	TRBV7-2	once	TRBJ1-2	TGTGCCAGCAGCGCCCTGACAGGGAGCTATGGCTACACCTTC	CASSALTGSYGYTF
TRBD2	TRBV19	once	TRBJ2-7	TGTGCCACCACCTCCACCGGGGGGGCGGTATTTGACGAGCAGTACTTC	CATTSTGGAVFDEQYF
-	TRBV5-1	-	TRBJ2-6	TGCGCCAGCAGCCCGCCGAACAGGCAATCTGGGGCCAACGTCCTGACTTTC	CASSPPNRQSGANVLTF
-	TRBV14	-	TRBJ1-2	TGTGCCAGCAGCCAGGGGCAGACCTATGGCTACACCTTC	CASSQGQTYGYTF
TRBD2	TRBV27	-	TRBJ2-1	TGTGCCATCCACCGACTAGCGGGAGGAGCAAATGAGCAGTTCTTC	CAIHRLAGGANEQFF
-	TRBV6-5	-	TRBJ2-6	TGTGCCAGCAGTAACGGGGGTTCTGGGGCCAACGTCCTGACTTTC	CASSNGGSGANVLTF
-	TRBV4-1	-	TRBJ2-2	TGCGCCAGCAGCCCCACGCCGGACAGCGCCGGGGAGCTGTTTTTT	CASSPTPDSAGELFF
TRBD1	TRBV2	-	TRBJ2-7	TGTGCCAGCAGCGAAAGGCAGGGAATAATTTCCGGGACAGGAACCTACGAGCAGTACTTC	CASSERQGIISGTGTYEQYF
TRBD1	TRBV14	-	TRBJ2-1	TGTGCCAGCAGCCAAGAAAGGGGACAGGGCAATGAGCAGTTCTTC	CASSQERGQGNEQFF
-	TRBV7-3	-	TRBJ2-3	TGTGCCAGCAGCTTAGGACACCTTAGCACAGATACGCAGTATTTT	CASSLGHLSTDTQYF
-	TRBV10-3	-	TRBJ2-2	TGTGCCATCAGTAGCGTACCGAACACCGGGGAGCTGTTTTTT	CAISSVPNTGELFF
TRBD2	TRBV2	-	TRBJ2-3	TGTGCCAGCAGTGAAACTAGCGGGGGGCAGGGCACAGATACGCAGTATTTT	CASSETSGGQGTDTQYF
TRBD2	TRBV11-3	-	TRBJ2-1	TGTGCCAGCAGCTTGTCGGCTAGCGGGGGTATCGATGAGCAGTTCTTC	CASSLSASGGIDEQFF
-	TRBV5-6	-	TRBJ2-7	TGTGCCAGCAGCTTGTTTCTCGGTACCGAGCAGTACTTC	CASSLFLGTEQYF